A single sample gave rise to the 23 T cell receptor beta chains below, sequenced in a study of spatial heterogeneity in lung cancer. Study observations and caveats: Higher tumor mutation counts went along with higher counts of expanded intratumoral alpha and beta TCRs.

Each CDR3 protein gets one entry after TCRdb re-called the 5' RACE reads with MiXCR. The table lists some 11,000 distinct CDR3 sequences, about 5% of them singletons, with about an eighth in the top ten. These receptors' antigens are unknown. Indicated time point: sample taken at primary tumor resection. Sequencing used lung tumor tissue, obtained at surgery. The source is a male donor with early-stage non-small cell lung cancer.

This clonotype has more than one count but fewer than ten. Little can be read into the size of this beta chain, an off-target read in a library designed for alpha chains. V usage is TRBV20-1 and J usage is TRBJ1-4; the D is unclear. V lost 6 bases, J lost 10 bases, and 21 bases lay in between. The CDR3 is made up of 14 amino acids. Germline CDR1 reads DFQATT; CDR2 reads SNEGSKA (reference sequence). CDR3 DNA sequence: TGCAGTGCGAGCTCGACTCCGGACTTGGGAAAACTGTTTTTT. Protein sequence: CSASSTPDLGKLFF.

This clonotype appeared many times. The size of this beta chain means little, since it is a stray read in a library made for alpha chains. This chain uses TRBV27 with TRBJ2-2; D is perhaps TRBD1 (6 bases). V was clipped by 5 bases and J by 6 bases, with 19 bases between them. Germline assignment: CDR1 MNHEY and CDR2 SMNVEV (reference sequence). The CDR3 is 16 residues long. The CDR3 loop is CASSVQGNWVAGELFF. As DNA, the CDR3 is TGTGCCAGCAGTGTACAGGGCAATTGGGTCGCCGGGGAGCTGTTTTTT.

In its sample, this clonotype was seen many times. Germline is not matched at one junction end, which may reflect a read error. This beta chain lies outside the target of a library built for alpha chains; its clone size means little. DNA of the CDR3: TGTGCTAGCAGCCCGGGACTAGCGGGAGGGAATGAGCAGTTCTTC. It codes for CASSPGLAGGNEQFF. This chain connects TRBV7-7 to TRBJ2-1; 16 bases match TRBD2. This CDR3 has 15 residues. The V gene's germline CDR1 is SSHAT and CDR2 FNYEAQ (reference sequence).

This clonotype was counted at least ten times. Within a library made for alpha chains, this beta chain is off target, and its count is uninformative. This chain connects TRBV15 to TRBJ1-1; D is unclear. This CDR3 contains 13 residues. Germline V gene data show CDR1 as LNHNV and CDR2 as YYDKDF (reference sequence). Trimming took 0 bases from V and 4 from J, leaving 6 bases between them. CDR3 amino acids: CATSRDPATEAFF. CDR3 nucleotides: TGTGCCACCAGCAGAGACCCGGCCACTGAAGCTTTCTTT.

As regards this clonotype: The library was prepared for alpha chains; this beta chain is a stray read, so its frequency means little. The genes are TRBV7-9 and TRBJ2-1; 9 bases agree with TRBD2. The germline CDR1 and CDR2 sequences are SEHNR and FQNEAQ (reference sequence). The CDR3 extends over 16 amino acids. The V segment lost 5 bases and the J segment 4 bases; nucleotides outside the gene matches: 9. The CDR3 nucleotides are TGTGCCAGCAGCCGTAGAGCCAGCGGGAGGTACAATGAGCAGTTCTTC. It encodes CASSRRASGRYNEQFF.

This clonotype was counted ten times or more. This beta chain lies outside the target of a library built for alpha chains; its clone size means little. The gene calls are TRBV20-1 and TRBJ2-3, with 10 bases identical to TRBD1. The CDR3 covers 14 residues. Trimming at V came to 5 bases and at J to 5 bases, leaving 7 bases not matched to a gene. Germline loops: CDR1 DFQATT, CDR2 SNEGSKA (reference sequence). CDR3 sequence (DNA): TGCAGTGCTGGCCTTGGACAGGGGGTAGATACGCAGTATTTT. Translating it yields CSAGLGQGVDTQYF.

This clonotype showed up many times. Little can be read into the size of this beta chain, an off-target read in a library designed for alpha chains. The rearrangement links TRBV5-1 to TRBJ2-7, with 8 bases aligning to TRBD1. After removal of 4 bases from V and 5 bases from J, the junction contained 5 bases not matched to a gene. CDR3 length: 13 residues. CDR1 and CDR2 (germline): SGHRS, YFSETQ. CDR3 sequence reads: CASSIGQGNEQYF. CDR3 nucleotide sequence: TGCGCCAGCAGCATCGGACAGGGCAACGAGCAGTACTTC.

This clonotype was detected many times. This beta chain turned up in a library designed for alpha chains; as an off-target read, its abundance says little. The genes are TRBV5-5 and TRBJ2-1; 12 nucleotides agree with TRBD2. Germline V gene data show CDR1 as SGHKS and CDR2 as YYEKEE (reference sequence). There are 16 residues in the CDR3. Trimming took 2 bases from V and 7 from J; bases not matched to a gene: 7. The CDR3 DNA reads as TGTGCCAGCAGCTTCCTAGCGGGAGGGCCTCGGAATGAGCAGTTCTTC. It specifies CASSFLAGGPRNEQFF.

The sample holds many counts of this clonotype. The library was designed around alpha chains, so this beta chain is a stray read whose abundance carries little weight. Here the CDR3 reads CSVLQSEQYF. The CDR3, as DNA: TGCAGCGTTCTCCAGTCCGAGCAGTACTTC. This chain uses TRBV29-1 with TRBJ2-7; no clear D gene. CDR3 length: 10 amino acids. Between the trimmed V and J ends, which lost 5 bases and 6 bases, there was a span of 8 bases. Germline V gives CDR1 SQVTM, CDR2 ANQGSEA.

This clonotype was counted ten times or more. This beta chain is a stray sequence in a library constructed for alpha chains; its clone size is not meaningful. V gene TRBV7-2 combines with J gene TRBJ1-6; D unresolved. The CDR3 loop spans 11 amino acids. The V end lost 4 bases, the J end lost 14 bases, and 9 bases lay between the germline ends. Germline V CDR1 and CDR2: SGHTA, FQGNSA. The CDR3 nucleotides read TGTGCCAGCAGCTCCAGTTTCTCCCTCCACTTT. This encodes CASSSSFSLHF.

This clonotype was picked up many times. Since it is a stray read in a library aimed at alpha chains, this beta chain has a size that is not meaningful. The rearrangement uses TRBV20-1 and TRBJ2-7, with D maybe TRBD1 (5 bases). Germline V gene sequence: CDR1 DFQATT, CDR2 SNEGSKA (reference sequence). There are 15 residues in the CDR3. Trimming took off 6 bases at V and 2 bases at J, with 20 bases between the two ends. The DNA for the CDR3 is TGCAGTGCCTCGGAAGAAGGGGTAGGAACCTACGAGCAGTACTTC. The encoded protein is CSASEEGVGTYEQYF.

On this clonotype: A library made for alpha chains picked up this beta chain off target, so its size means little. This chain joins TRBV27 and TRBJ2-5; D perhaps matches TRBD2 (8 bases). Between the trimmed V and J ends, which lost 5 bases and 4 bases, there was a span of 23 bases. The CDR3 runs to 17 residues. In germline, CDR1 is MNHEY, CDR2 SMNVEV (reference sequence). The CDR3 DNA sequence: TGTGCCAGCAGTCCTAGGGGGCGGGAGGTTTTCCTAGAGACCCAGTACTTC. Translated: CASSPRGREVFLETQYF.

This clonotype was recorded many times. This beta chain came through as a stray read in a library set up for alpha chains, and its size says little. This rearrangement joins TRBV5-1 to TRBJ2-3; the D is unclear. Trimming pared 1 base from V and 0 bases from J, leaving 15 bases between. Per the germline V gene, CDR1 is SGHRS and CDR2 is YFSETQ. The length of the CDR3 is 17 residues. The CDR3 loop is CASSLSGVSSSTDTQYF. CDR3 DNA sequence: TGCGCCAGCAGCTTGAGTGGGGTGTCGTCTAGCACAGATACGCAGTATTTT.

There are many counts of this clonotype. This beta chain slipped into a library made for alpha chains as a stray read, so its size is not meaningful. The chain couples TRBV12-3 or TRBV12-4 to TRBJ2-5; 14 nucleotides align to TRBD2. Trimming cost V 5 bases and J 4 bases; bases outside gene matches: 9. This CDR3 region has 17 residues. The CDR3 is CASSQGTSGSLAETQYF. The CDR3 DNA follows: TGTGCCAGCAGTCAGGGGACTAGCGGGAGTTTGGCAGAGACCCAGTACTTC.

This clonotype has more than one count but fewer than ten. This beta chain represents an off-target read in a library built for alpha chains; its size is of limited meaning. The J gene is TRBJ2-3, the V gene TRBV18, with D possibly matching TRBD2 (5 bases). This CDR3 comprises 17 residues. Germline V gives CDR1 KGHSH, CDR2 LQKENI. The V end was cut by 1 base, the J end by 2 bases, with 16 bases between. CDR3 sequence: CASSPLGSVQPTDTQYF. DNA for the CDR3: TGTGCCAGCTCACCACTAGGTAGCGTCCAGCCCACAGATACGCAGTATTTT.

This clonotype has a count of ten or more. Within a library made for alpha chains, this beta chain is off target, and its count is uninformative. The V call is TRBV29-1, the J call TRBJ2-7, with D possibly being TRBD1 (6 bases). The CDR3 length is 14 residues. V lost 6 bases to trimming and J lost 0 bases, with 15 bases between them. The germline CDR1 and CDR2 sequences are SQVTM and ANQGSEA. The CDR3 loop is CSVIRDNLSYEQYF. CDR3 coding DNA: TGCAGCGTGATCCGGGACAACCTCTCCTACGAGCAGTACTTC.

This clonotype is medium-sized within its sample. The size of this beta chain means little, since it is a stray read in a library made for alpha chains. The CDR3 bases are TGTGCCAGCAGTGAAATAGCGGGGAGCTCCTACAATGAGCAGTTCTTC. Translated, it gives CASSEIAGSSYNEQFF. The chain links TRBV12-3 or TRBV12-4 to TRBJ2-1; 8 bases match TRBD2. Losses at the gene ends were 5 bases for V and 0 bases for J; bases not matched to a gene: 6. CDR3 size: 16 residues.

This clonotype has a count of ten or more. This beta chain is a stray read from a library made for alpha chains; its abundance is not meaningful. The chain joins TRBV5-4 to TRBJ1-2; D possibly corresponds to TRBD1 (6 bases). Per germline, CDR1 SGHNT and CDR2 YYREEE (reference sequence). V was shortened by 0 bases and J by 3 bases, with 9 bases between the two germline ends. This CDR3 comprises 14 residues. CDR3: CASSLAGVDYGYTF. In nucleotides, the CDR3 is TGTGCCAGCAGCTTGGCAGGGGTCGACTATGGCTACACCTTC.

This clonotype was seen ten or more times. As an off-target read in a library built for alpha chains, this beta chain has a frequency of little significance. This chain connects TRBV3-1 to TRBJ2-7; 8 nucleotides match TRBD1. After removal of 0 bases from V and 3 bases from J, the junction contained 1 base not matched to a gene. From germline, CDR1 is LGHDT and CDR2 YNNKEL (reference sequence). The CDR3 totals 14 residues. The CDR3 region is CASSQDTGGYEQYF. The CDR3 DNA reads as TGTGCCAGCAGCCAAGATACAGGGGGCTACGAGCAGTACTTC.

By its share, this clonotype is medium-sized. This beta chain was picked up by a library intended for alpha chains and is off target, so its count carries little meaning. The chain joins TRBV24-1 to TRBJ1-5, with TRBD1 identical over 10 bases. CDR1 KGHDR and CDR2 SFDVKD come from the germline V gene. This CDR3 has 17 residues. The V gene end was trimmed by 3 bases and the J gene end by 0 bases; junction bases not matched to a gene: 4. The CDR3, as DNA: TGTGCCACCAGTGATGGGACAGGGGCGATTAGCAATCAGCCCCAGCATTTT. As protein: CATSDGTGAISNQPQHF.

As regards this clonotype: This beta chain came through as a stray read in a library set up for alpha chains, and its size says little. V is TRBV2 and J is TRBJ2-7, with a weak D call TRBD1 (6 bases). The CDR3 covers 12 residues. Germline V lookup: CDR1 SNHLY, CDR2 FYNNEI. The ends were cut back, 5 bases at V and 5 bases at J, with 10 bases in the middle. The CDR3 reads CASSLTGHEQYF. The CDR3 DNA reads as TGTGCCAGCAGTCTAACAGGGCACGAGCAGTACTTC.

This clonotype came up many times. Since it is a stray read in a library aimed at alpha chains, this beta chain has a size that is not meaningful. The chain couples TRBV4-1 to TRBJ2-3; D is uncertain. V was shortened by 0 bases and J by 1 base, with 2 bases between the two germline ends. Germline V lookup: CDR1 MGHRA, CDR2 YSYEKL. The CDR3 covers 13 residues. The chain's CDR3 is CASSQDRTDTQYF. The CDR3 region has the DNA TGCGCCAGCAGCCAAGATCGCACAGATACGCAGTATTTT.

This clonotype has a count of ten or more. A library prepared for alpha chains yielded this beta chain as an off-target read; its size is of little meaning. The chain has TRBV18 and TRBJ2-5; TRBD1 aligns across 7 bases. V shed 3 bases and J 3 bases; nucleotides not matched to a gene: 7. Germline CDR1 is KGHSH and CDR2 is LQKENI. This CDR3 has 15 amino acids. The CDR3 sequence is CASSPLPGGEETQYF. The DNA for the CDR3 is TGTGCCAGCTCACCCTTACCAGGGGGTGAAGAGACCCAGTACTTC.